This T cell receptor beta chain emerged from a study of cytomegalovirus exposure and HLA in healthy donors. To note about this clone: Its target is not known.

Use of 60 Vbeta and 13 Jbeta primers characterized the PCR. This table comes from immunoSEQ multiplex PCR, and its TCRdb copy is limited to in-frame clones, with some not included. The table lists 120,000 to 150,000 clones, approximately 84% of them singletons, with 1.9% in the top ten. The V end was cut by 3 bases, the J end by 4 bases, with 16 bases between. The CDR3 extends over 15 amino acids. Germline V gene data show CDR1 as SGDLS and CDR2 as YYNGEE. Study-wide results and limits: 164 TCR beta chains were listed as cytomegalovirus-associated. Presence/absence analyses assumed roughly uniform sequencing depth across donors. After further analysis at a later stage, 16,951 TCR beta sequences were associated with HLA alleles at 0.05 false discovery rate.

The chain carries TRBV9 and TRBJ1-2; D not resolved. This clonotype was obtained from a woman between 35 and 50 years old in good health and CMV-seronegative. Sequenced material: PBMCs. In nucleotides, the CDR3 is TGTGCCAGCAGCGATTCAGCGCCCGGCGTCTATGGCTACACCTTC. It specifies CASSDSAPGVYGYTF.